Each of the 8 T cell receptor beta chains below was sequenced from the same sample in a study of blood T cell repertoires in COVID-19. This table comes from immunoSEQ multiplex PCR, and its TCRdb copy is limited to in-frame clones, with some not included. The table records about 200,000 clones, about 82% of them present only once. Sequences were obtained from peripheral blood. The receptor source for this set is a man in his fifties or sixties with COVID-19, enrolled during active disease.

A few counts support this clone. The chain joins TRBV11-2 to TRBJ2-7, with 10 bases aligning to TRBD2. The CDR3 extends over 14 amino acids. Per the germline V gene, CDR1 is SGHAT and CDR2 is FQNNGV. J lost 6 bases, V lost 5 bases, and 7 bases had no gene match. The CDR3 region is CASSPLLAGSEQYF. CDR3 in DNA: TGTGCCAGCAGCCCCCTACTAGCGGGAAGCGAGCAGTACTTC.

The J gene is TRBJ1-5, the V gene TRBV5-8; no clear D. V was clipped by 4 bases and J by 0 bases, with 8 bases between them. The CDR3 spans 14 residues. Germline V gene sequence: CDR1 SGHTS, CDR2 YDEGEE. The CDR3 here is CASSLRHSNQPQHF. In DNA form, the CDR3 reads TGTGCCAGCAGCCTCCGACATAGCAATCAGCCCCAGCATTTT.

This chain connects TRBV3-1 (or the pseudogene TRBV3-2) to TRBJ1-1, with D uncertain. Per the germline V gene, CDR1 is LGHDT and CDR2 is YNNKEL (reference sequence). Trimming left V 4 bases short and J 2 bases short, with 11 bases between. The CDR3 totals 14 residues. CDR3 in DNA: TGTGCCAGCAGCCTTGTGACGGGAAACACTGAAGCTTTCTTT. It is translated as CASSLVTGNTEAFF.

CDR3: CATSTGVGYTF. CDR3 sequence (DNA): TGTGCCACTTCGACAGGAGTCGGCTACACCTTC. The J gene is TRBJ1-2, the V gene TRBV28, with a possible D match to TRBD1 (6 bases). The germline V and J ends were trimmed by 10 bases and 8 bases, with 14 bases remaining between them. The CDR3 is made up of 11 amino acids. Germline CDR1 reads MDHEN; CDR2 reads SYDVKM.

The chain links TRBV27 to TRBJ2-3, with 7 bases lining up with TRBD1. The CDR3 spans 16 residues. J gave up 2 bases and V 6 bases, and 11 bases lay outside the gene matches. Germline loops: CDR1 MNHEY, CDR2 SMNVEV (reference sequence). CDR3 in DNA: TGTGCCAGCAGACGAAGAGGACAGGCACCCACAGATACGCAGTATTTT. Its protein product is CASRRRGQAPTDTQYF.

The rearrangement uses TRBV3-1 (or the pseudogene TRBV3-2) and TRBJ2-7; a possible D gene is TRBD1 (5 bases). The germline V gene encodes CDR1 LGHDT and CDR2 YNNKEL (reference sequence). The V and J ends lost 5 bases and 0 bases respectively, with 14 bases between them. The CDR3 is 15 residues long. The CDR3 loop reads CASSLDRFGSYEQYF. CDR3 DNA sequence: TGTGCCAGCAGCTTAGACAGATTCGGCTCCTACGAGCAGTACTTC.

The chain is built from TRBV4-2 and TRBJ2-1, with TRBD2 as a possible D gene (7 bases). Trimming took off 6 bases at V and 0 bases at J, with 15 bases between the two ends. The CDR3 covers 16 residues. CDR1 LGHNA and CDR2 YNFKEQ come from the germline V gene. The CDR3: CASSGDGGHSYNEQFF. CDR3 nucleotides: TGTGCCAGCAGTGGGGACGGGGGGCACTCCTACAATGAGCAGTTCTTC.

Written as DNA, the CDR3 is TGTGCCAGCAGTTTCCGACGGGACAGGGTCAATCAGCCCCAGCATTTT. Amino acid sequence: CASSFRRDRVNQPQHF. The gene calls are TRBV28 and TRBJ1-5, with 9 bases aligning to TRBD1. Germline V gene sequence: CDR1 MDHEN, CDR2 SYDVKM. The CDR3 has 16 amino acids. V lost 3 bases, J lost 3 bases, and 6 bases stayed unmatched.